One sample yielded the 13 T cell receptor beta chains listed below, sequenced in a study of CD8 T cells in Susac syndrome. After extraction with the RNeasy kit, about 0.5 to 1 ug of the RNA was reverse transcribed using random hexamers. A single record per CDR3 protein comes from TCRdb applying MiXCR to the immunoSEQ multiplex PCR reads. The data hold about 240,000 distinct CDR3 sequences, with 90% to 97% observed a single time. Sequencing was performed on CD4+ T cells from PBMCs. The source of these receptors is a human donor with Susac syndrome.

This chain joins TRBV29-1 and TRBJ2-3; D gene uncertain. The V and J ends lost 7 bases and 6 bases respectively, with 14 bases between them. CDR1 and CDR2 from the germline V gene are SQVTM and ANQGSEA. This CDR3 is built from 12 residues. The DNA for the CDR3 is TGCAGCGGCGCTCACGTTGGGGATACGCAGTATTTT. It yields the protein CSGAHVGDTQYF.

The chain recombines TRBV20-1 with TRBJ1-2; D ambiguous. This CDR3 spans 14 amino acids. Germline-derived CDR1 and CDR2 are DFQATT and SNEGSKA (reference sequence). V gave up 3 bases and J gave up 0 bases, with 11 bases separating them. CDR3 sequence: CSASKEETNYGYTF. The CDR3 DNA follows: TGCAGTGCTAGTAAGGAGGAAACTAACTATGGCTACACCTTC.

This chain connects TRBV7-2 to TRBJ2-5; perhaps TRBD2 as D (5 bases). This CDR3 comprises 15 residues. From germline, CDR1 is SGHTA and CDR2 FQGNSA. Trimming shortened V by 5 bases and J by 1 base, and 14 bases separated the two germline ends. The CDR3 sequence: CASSALGSSQETQYF. DNA of the CDR3: TGTGCCAGCAGCGCCCTAGGGAGCTCCCAAGAGACCCAGTACTTC.

The CDR3 nucleotides are TGTGCCAGCAGTTCTTTTGTCCCGAACACTGAAGCTTTCTTT. This codes for CASSSFVPNTEAFF. The chain combines TRBV6-2 or TRBV6-3 with TRBJ1-1; D is unclear. The CDR3 is made up of 14 amino acids. Germline V gives CDR1 MNHEY, CDR2 SVGEGT. The V and J ends lost 4 bases and 1 base respectively, with 10 bases between them.

The chain joins TRBV6-2 or TRBV6-3 to TRBJ2-1; D perhaps matches TRBD2 (6 bases). Per germline, CDR1 MNHEY and CDR2 SVGEGT. V lost 5 bases and J lost 9, with 17 bases in between. The CDR3 spans 14 residues. The DNA of the CDR3 is TGTGCCAGCAGTCACGGTAGCGGCCCGGGTGAGCAGTTCTTC. This translates into CASSHGSGPGEQFF.

This clonotype was observed a handful of times. The chain carries TRBV18 and TRBJ1-2, with a weak D call TRBD1 (5 bases). Looked up from germline, CDR1 is KGHSH and CDR2 is LQKENI. Trimming shortened V by 4 bases and J by 4 bases, and 10 bases separated the two germline ends. CDR3 length: 13 residues. The CDR3 reads CASSLDRSYGYTF. CDR3 nucleotides: TGTGCCAGCTCACTCGACAGAAGCTATGGCTACACCTTC.

V is TRBV4-2 and J is TRBJ2-1, with no clear D. Looked up from germline, CDR1 is LGHNA and CDR2 is YNFKEQ. CDR3 length equals 13 residues. V gave up 2 bases and J gave up 6 bases, with 8 bases separating them. For the CDR3, the DNA is TGTGCCAGCAGCCAACCTAGTAGCAATGAGCAGTTCTTC. Residues: CASSQPSSNEQFF.

The chain has TRBV20-1 and TRBJ1-5, with D unclear. Germline CDR1 DFQATT, CDR2 SNEGSKA (reference sequence). V lost 0 bases, J lost 1 base, and 7 bases lay in between. This CDR3 contains 14 residues. The CDR3 reads CSARDPRSNQPQHF. DNA of the CDR3: TGCAGTGCTAGAGATCCGAGGAGCAATCAGCCCCAGCATTTT.

The chain carries TRBV10-3 and TRBJ2-7; 7 nucleotides line up with TRBD2. Germline V lookup: CDR1 ENHRY, CDR2 SYGVKD. V lost 7 bases, J lost 0 bases, and 6 bases stayed unmatched. CDR3 length: 14 residues. The chain's CDR3 is CAIKSSGNSYEQYF. The CDR3 DNA reads TGTGCCATCAAGTCTAGCGGAAACTCCTACGAGCAGTACTTC.

The chain links TRBV30 to TRBJ2-7; D unclear. CDR1 is GTSNPN and CDR2 is SVGIG in the germline V gene (reference sequence). This CDR3 comprises 14 residues. The V end lost 6 bases, the J end lost 2 bases, and 17 bases lay between the germline ends. As DNA, the CDR3 is TGTGCCTGCATGCCAGCTTCCCTAACCTACGAGCAGTACTTC. It translates to CACMPASLTYEQYF.

The V and J genes are TRBV11-2 and TRBJ2-3; possible D gene TRBD2, 6 bases. Germline V gene sequence: CDR1 SGHAT, CDR2 FQNNGV. CDR3 length equals 13 residues. Trimming took 5 bases from V and 10 from J, leaving 16 bases between them. The CDR3 loop is CASSANSGLSQYF. CDR3 in DNA: TGTGCCAGCAGCGCAAACTCGGGACTTTCGCAGTATTTT.

The CDR3 DNA reads as TGCAGTGCTCAGACAGGGGTGTCGAACATTCAGTACTTC. This translates into CSAQTGVSNIQYF. The chain links TRBV20-1 to TRBJ2-4, with 8 nucleotides matching TRBD1. This CDR3 is built from 13 residues. CDR1 and CDR2 (germline): DFQATT, SNEGSKA (reference sequence). Losses at the gene ends were 5 bases for V and 7 bases for J; bases not matched to a gene: 7.

This clonotype was counted once. The chain is built from TRBV20-1 and TRBJ2-1; D could derive from TRBD1 or TRBD2 (5 bases each). V was shortened by 2 bases and J by 0 bases, with 17 bases between the two germline ends. The CDR3 has 17 residues. In germline, CDR1 is DFQATT, CDR2 SNEGSKA (reference sequence). The CDR3 region is CSARRPGAQSSYNEQFF. As DNA, the CDR3 is TGCAGTGCTAGAAGGCCCGGGGCCCAGAGCTCCTACAATGAGCAGTTCTTC.